This T cell receptor beta chain was profiled in a study of a mutant IDH1 vaccine in newly diagnosed glioma. Profiled with immunoSEQ multiplex PCR; TCRdb holds only in-frame clones, not every one. This sample yields around 40,000 clones, of which over 75% are seen a single time; roughly 1.5% belongs to the top ten. As for time point: week 35, safety follow-up. In every dose of vaccine, 300 ug of mutant IDH1 20-mer peptide was given alongside topical imiquimod. Of note for this clone: Its antigen remains unidentified.

CDR3 length equals 17 residues. Germline assignment: CDR1 ENHRY and CDR2 SYGVKD. Losses at the gene ends were 7 bases for V and 9 bases for J; bases not matched to a gene: 19. The clonotype originates from a man aged 35 to 55 with glioma. Sequences were derived from PBMCs, sampled from a glioma patient whose treatment included an IDH1 peptide vaccine. V and J are TRBV10-3 and TRBJ2-1, with 9 positions matching TRBD2. The CDR3 nucleotides are TGTGCCATCACCCAAAGCGGGGGGCCCGCGGGGAGGGCTGAGCAGTTCTTC. Translated: CAITQSGGPAGRAEQFF.